These T cell receptor beta chains were read from a single sample in a study of cytomegalovirus exposure and HLA in healthy donors. Only in-frame clones appear in the TCRdb table, and some are missing; sequencing was by immunoSEQ multiplex PCR. The sample holds 95,000 to 150,000 clones; roughly 80% are singletons and the top ten take 3.3%. The specimen was PBMCs. These receptors originate from a woman aged 25-40 years in good health and CMV-seropositive. The CDR3 runs from the conserved cysteine through the conserved F or W. A D gene is named only where the DNA matches it firmly. Clone size is stated in some rows and not others, as once, few, many or a class when expanded.

j_gene: TRBJ2-5
len: 16
d_gene: .
v_gene: TRBV9
abundance: .
CDR3aa: CASSASGGTVLETQYF
CDR3nt: TGTGCCAGCAGCGCGAGTGGGGGGACCGTTTTGGAGACCCAGTACTTC

j_gene: TRBJ2-7
len: 13
d_gene: TRBD2
v_gene: TRBV28
abundance: few
CDR3aa: CASSLAGVGEQYF
CDR3nt: TGTGCCAGCAGTTTAGCGGGGGTCGGCGAGCAGTACTTC

j_gene: TRBJ1-2
len: 13
d_gene: TRBD1
v_gene: TRBV25-1
abundance: .
CDR3aa: CASSAGTGYGYTF
CDR3nt: TGTGCCAGCAGTGCCGGGACAGGGTATGGCTACACCTTC

j_gene: TRBJ2-1
len: 13
d_gene: .
v_gene: TRBV12-5
abundance: .
CDR3aa: CASGPRGLNEQFF
CDR3nt: TGTGCTAGTGGGCCCCGGGGATTGAATGAGCAGTTCTTC

j_gene: TRBJ2-7
len: 13
d_gene: .
v_gene: TRBV5-1
abundance: .
CDR3aa: CASSLGGNYEQYF
CDR3nt: TGCGCCAGCAGCCTGGGAGGAAACTACGAGCAGTACTTC

j_gene: TRBJ2-2
len: 17
d_gene: TRBD1
v_gene: TRBV12-5
abundance: .
CDR3aa: CASGLVLPGGFIGELFF
CDR3nt: TGTGCTAGTGGTTTGGTACTACCAGGGGGCTTTATCGGGGAGCTGTTTTTT

j_gene: TRBJ1-4
len: 16
d_gene: .
v_gene: TRBV15
abundance: .
CDR3aa: CATSRGDTGINEKLFF
CDR3nt: TGTGCCACCAGCAGAGGCGATACAGGGATAAATGAAAAACTGTTTTTT

j_gene: TRBJ2-7
len: 14
d_gene: TRBD2
v_gene: TRBV4-3
abundance: few
CDR3aa: CASSPRLAGHEQYF
CDR3nt: TGCGCCAGCAGCCCCAGACTAGCTGGTCACGAGCAGTACTTC

j_gene: TRBJ2-7
len: 13
d_gene: .
v_gene: TRBV7-6
abundance: .
CDR3aa: CASSDGREYEQYF
CDR3nt: TGTGCCAGCAGTGACGGACGGGAATACGAGCAGTACTTC

j_gene: TRBJ2-5
len: 16
d_gene: .
v_gene: TRBV5-4
abundance: .
CDR3aa: CASSRSGGPVKRAQYF
CDR3nt: TGTGCCAGCAGCAGATCCGGGGGGCCGGTCAAGAGGGCCCAGTACTTC

j_gene: TRBJ2-2
len: 15
d_gene: TRBD1
v_gene: TRBV5-1
abundance: .
CDR3aa: CASSSRTGITGELFF
CDR3nt: TGCGCCAGCAGCTCAAGGACAGGGATAACCGGGGAGCTGTTTTTT

j_gene: TRBJ1-1
len: 16
d_gene: TRBD1
v_gene: TRBV4-3
abundance: .
CDR3aa: CASSQDPRGQGGEAFF
CDR3nt: TGCGCCAGCAGCCAAGATCCCAGGGGACAGGGGGGTGAAGCTTTCTTT

j_gene: TRBJ2-5
len: 13
d_gene: .
v_gene: TRBV7-2
abundance: .
CDR3aa: CASTRTEKETQYF
CDR3nt: TGTGCCAGCACCAGGACAGAAAAAGAGACCCAGTACTTC

j_gene: TRBJ1-6
len: 16
d_gene: TRBD1
v_gene: TRBV19
abundance: .
CDR3aa: CASRLIGTGSNSPLHF
CDR3nt: TGTGCCAGTAGATTGATCGGGACAGGGAGTAATTCACCCCTCCACTTT